The 5 T cell receptor beta chains in this list originate from one sample, sequenced in a study of cytomegalovirus exposure and HLA in healthy donors. The assay was immunoSEQ multiplex PCR, and TCRdb's table has in-frame clones only and misses some. The profile shows 150,000 to 200,000 clones, roughly three quarters of them singletons. The sample taken for sequencing was PBMCs. The receptors here all came from a woman between 25 and 40 years old in good health and CMV-seronegative.

The rearrangement uses TRBV11-2 and TRBJ1-2; 10 bases are shared with TRBD1. Trimming removed 8 bases from V and 3 bases from J; junction bases left unmatched: 9. There are 15 residues in the CDR3. CDR1 and CDR2 (germline): SGHAT, FQNNGV. The CDR3 spells CASCPTGGQHYGYTF. Written as DNA, the CDR3 is TGTGCCAGCTGCCCGACAGGGGGCCAACACTATGGCTACACCTTC.

This chain joins TRBV2 and TRBJ1-1, with a possible D match to TRBD1 (6 bases). The CDR3 loop spans 13 amino acids. The germline V gene has CDR1 SNHLY and CDR2 FYNNEI. V lost 2 bases and J 4 bases, leaving 8 bases between the germline ends. In DNA, the CDR3 is TGTGCCAGCAGTGAACTAGGGGGCACTGAAGCTTTCTTT. This encodes CASSELGGTEAFF.

The chain couples TRBV5-1 to TRBJ1-5; D is possibly TRBD1 (5 bases). CDR3 length: 17 residues. Trimming took 0 bases from V and 3 from J, leaving 16 bases between them. The germline V gene has CDR1 SGHRS and CDR2 YFSETQ. In DNA, the CDR3 is TGCGCCAGCAGCTTGGCCCCCGGGACGGGAGCCAATCAGCCCCAGCATTTT. The encoded protein is CASSLAPGTGANQPQHF.

The genes are TRBV6-1 and TRBJ1-5; 8 bases map to TRBD1. Germline V gene data show CDR1 as MNHNS and CDR2 as SASEGT. V gave up 2 bases and J gave up 2 bases; unmatched junction bases: 8. The CDR3 has 17 amino acids. CDR3 nucleotides: TGTGCCAGCAGTGAAATAAATACAGGGGGTGGCAATCAGCCCCAGCATTTT. This translates into CASSEINTGGGNQPQHF.

CDR3 sequence reads: CASKGQGNTEAFF. As DNA, the CDR3 is TGTGCCAGCAAGGGACAGGGTAACACTGAAGCTTTCTTT. The V gene is TRBV7-9, the J gene TRBJ1-1; 9 bases agree with TRBD1. CDR1 is SEHNR and CDR2 is FQNEAQ in the germline V gene (reference sequence). The length of the CDR3 is 13 residues. V shed 7 bases and J 2 bases; nucleotides not matched to a gene: 2.